This record covers a single T cell receptor (beta chain). Germline trimming cut 4 bases from V and 8 bases from J; bases unmatched to any gene: 4. Per the germline V gene, CDR1 is SGHRS and CDR2 is YFSETQ. The CDR3 covers 13 residues. The data were taken from a study of cytomegalovirus exposure and HLA in healthy donors. The PCR was carried out with 60 Vbeta primers and 13 Jbeta primers. The assay was immunoSEQ multiplex PCR, and TCRdb's table has in-frame clones only and misses some. This table has around 130,000 clones, under 85% appearing once. Sequences were obtained from PBMCs. The rearrangement links TRBV5-1 to TRBJ1-4; 8 bases agree with TRBD1. This clonotype originated in a woman aged 45 to 65 in good health and CMV-seropositive. The CDR3 DNA follows: TGCGCCAGCAGCAGCCGGGACAGGGAAAAACTGTTTTTT. This codes for CASSSRDREKLFF.